Presented here are 32 T cell receptor beta chains from one specimen sequenced in a study of blood T cell repertoires in COVID-19. Data came from immunoSEQ multiplex PCR; TCRdb stores just in-frame clones and leaves some out. The sample lists approximately 340,000 clones; 87% were seen once. The sample taken for sequencing was peripheral blood. The receptors here all came from a young man with COVID-19, enrolled during active disease.

The V call is TRBV4-3, the J call TRBJ2-1; D possibly corresponds to TRBD2 (6 bases). The germline gives CDR1 LGHNA, CDR2 YSLEER. The V end was cut by 1 base, the J end by 5 bases, with 12 bases between. The CDR3 has 15 residues. CDR3 residues: CASSQGVWGDNEQFF. CDR3 sequence (DNA): TGCGCCAGCAGCCAAGGGGTGTGGGGGGACAATGAGCAGTTCTTC.

This chain connects TRBV6-5 to TRBJ1-4; TRBD1 aligns across 7 bases. Germline CDR1 reads MNHEY; CDR2 reads SVGAGI. Trimming took 4 bases from V and 8 from J; bases not matched to a gene: 7. This CDR3 is built from 14 residues. CDR3 protein: CASSSRTGPEKLFF. The DNA for the CDR3 is TGTGCCAGCAGTTCTAGGACAGGACCAGAAAAACTGTTTTTT.

This clone appeared a single time. This rearrangement joins TRBV7-2 to TRBJ2-7; TRBD1 agrees at 9 bases. CDR1 and CDR2 (germline): SGHTA, FQGNSA. The CDR3 loop spans 15 amino acids. The trim removed 1 base at V and 5 bases at J, leaving 6 bases unmatched. Written as DNA, the CDR3 is TGTGCCAGCAGCTTAGGGACAGGGGTGTCTCACGAGCAGTACTTC. It encodes CASSLGTGVSHEQYF.

Notes on this clone: Because the CDR3's place on the DNA is in doubt, the DNA is left out and the CDR3 is given as listed by TCRdb. The chain uses TRBV29-1 and TRBJ1-1; the table calls TRBD1, which could not be checked here. Looked up from germline, CDR1 is SQVTM and CDR2 is ANQGSEA. Both ends counted, the CDR3 spans 10 residues. The CDR3 protein is CSVGMGATFF.

V gene TRBV19 combines with J gene TRBJ2-1; 10 bases fit TRBD1. Trimming took 4 bases from V and 7 from J; bases not matched to a gene: 4. The CDR3 extends over 14 amino acids. In germline, CDR1 is LNHDA, CDR2 SQIVND (reference sequence). The CDR3 sequence: CASSRRTGGNEQFF. The DNA for the CDR3 is TGTGCCAGTAGTAGACGGACAGGGGGGAATGAGCAGTTCTTC.

This chain connects TRBV21-1 to TRBJ2-7; the D call of TRBD2 is as the table states it, not checked on the DNA. TRBV21-1 is labeled a pseudogene. The CDR3 runs 19 residues. This chain's CDR3 is CASSKDFAGGPGVLVEQYF. The CDR3 DNA is TGTGCCAGCAGCAAAGACTTCGCGGGAGGGCCCGGAGTTCTCGTAGAGCAGTACTTC.

The chain couples TRBV27 to TRBJ2-1; 8 bases align to TRBD2. CDR3 length equals 16 residues. The V and J ends lost 5 bases and 7 bases, in that order; junction bases with no gene match: 13. The germline CDR1 and CDR2 sequences are MNHEY and SMNVEV (reference sequence). In DNA form, the CDR3 reads TGTGCCAGCAGTATGATAACAGGGCCGGGAGGGAATGAGCAGTTCTTC. Translated: CASSMITGPGGNEQFF.

The CDR3 DNA reads TGTGCCAGCAGCTTAGACAGGGGAAATGAAGCTTTCTTT. Translated: CASSLDRGNEAFF. The chain uses TRBV11-2 and TRBJ1-1, with D possibly being TRBD1 (6 bases). The V gene lost 0 bases and the J gene lost 7 bases, with 9 bases spanning the gap. The CDR3 runs to 13 residues. Germline V gene lookup returns CDR1 SGHAT and CDR2 FQNNGV.

DNA for the CDR3: TGTGCCTGGAGTGTAGGGAGGGCCAACACCGGGGAGCTGTTTTTT. Translated: CAWSVGRANTGELFF. The chain recombines TRBV30 with TRBJ2-2; 7 nucleotides match TRBD2. Germline V CDR1 and CDR2: GTSNPN, SVGIG (reference sequence). V trimming: 0 bases; J trimming: 2 bases; junction bases outside the gene matches: 3. The CDR3 totals 15 residues.

This chain joins TRBV4-3 and TRBJ2-7; the D is unclear. The CDR3 loop spans 13 amino acids. Germline lookup yields CDR1 LGHNA and CDR2 YSLEER. Between the trimmed V and J ends, which lost 0 bases and 5 bases, there was a span of 8 bases. CDR3 sequence (DNA): TGCGCCAGCAGCCAAGATCTCGTAAACGAGCAGTACTTC. Residues: CASSQDLVNEQYF.

This rearrangement joins TRBV19 to TRBJ2-7; D is ambiguous. The germline gives CDR1 LNHDA, CDR2 SQIVND (reference sequence). Trimming left V 6 bases short and J 4 bases short, with 13 bases between. The CDR3 runs 13 residues. The CDR3 loop is CASSKNPRYEQYF. The CDR3 DNA reads TGTGCCAGTAGCAAGAACCCCCGGTACGAGCAGTACTTC.

V and J are TRBV19 and TRBJ1-2; TRBD1 might be the D (5 bases). This CDR3 comprises 13 residues. The germline V and J ends were trimmed by 3 bases and 4 bases, with 9 bases remaining between them. CDR1 is LNHDA and CDR2 is SQIVND in the germline V gene (reference sequence). CDR3 bases: TGTGCCAGTAGTATCGGCACAGGCTATGGCTACACCTTC. This gives the protein CASSIGTGYGYTF.

This clone was found once. V and J are TRBV30 and TRBJ2-5; 12 positions agree with TRBD2. CDR1 is GTSNPN, CDR2 SVGIG, per germline (reference sequence). The junction had 13 bases not matched to a gene; V was cut back by 0 bases and J by 5 bases. The CDR3 is made up of 18 amino acids. For the CDR3, the DNA is TGTGCCTGGAGTGTGAGACTAGCGGGAGAGGGGGGGGAGGAGACCCAGTACTTC. It specifies CAWSVRLAGEGGEETQYF. Supplemented by reference TRBV30 and TRBJ2-5, the full variable domain reads SQTIHQWPATLVQPVGSPLSLECTVEGTSNPNLYWYRQAAGRGLQLLFYSVGIGQISSEVPQNLSASRPQDRQFILSSKKLLLSDSGFYLCAWSVRLAGEGGEETQYFGPGTRLLVL.

This chain uses TRBV3-1 (or the pseudogene TRBV3-2) with TRBJ2-7, with a possible D match to TRBD1 (5 bases). This CDR3 is 14 amino acids long. Germline V gene sequence: CDR1 LGHDT, CDR2 YNNKEL (reference sequence). Trimming pared 4 bases from V and 0 bases from J, leaving 10 bases between. The CDR3, as DNA: TGTGCCAGCAGCCCAGGGTTTAGCTCCTACGAGCAGTACTTC. It encodes CASSPGFSSYEQYF.

This rearrangement joins TRBV11-2 to TRBJ1-3, with D uncertain. V lost 3 bases to trimming and J lost 2 bases, with 11 bases between them. Germline CDR1 is SGHAT and CDR2 is FQNNGV. The CDR3 consists of 15 residues. In DNA, the CDR3 is TGTGCCAGCAGCTTGTGGAGTGTGCCTGGAAACACCATATATTTT. Translating it yields CASSLWSVPGNTIYF.

The chain has TRBV27 and TRBJ1-5; D remains unclear. Germline lookup yields CDR1 MNHEY and CDR2 SMNVEV (reference sequence). Trimming removed 3 bases at V and 4 bases at J, with 7 bases between. This CDR3 comprises 13 residues. CDR3 amino acids: CASSFAGNQPQHF. The CDR3 DNA follows: TGTGCCAGCAGTTTTGCCGGGAATCAGCCCCAGCATTTT.

In its sample, this clone was seen once. This chain links TRBV5-1 with TRBJ1-2; D is unclear. V was shortened by 0 bases and J by 6 bases, with 9 bases between the two germline ends. The CDR3 spans 13 residues. Per the germline V gene, CDR1 is SGHRS and CDR2 is YFSETQ. The CDR3 nucleotides are TGCGCCAGCAGCTTGGCCGATAGTGATGGCTACACCTTC. Its translation: CASSLADSDGYTF.

This chain joins TRBV19 and TRBJ1-5; D unclear. The V end was cut by 9 bases, the J end by 0 bases, with 12 bases between. The CDR3 extends over 14 amino acids. In germline, CDR1 is LNHDA, CDR2 SQIVND (reference sequence). The CDR3 sequence is CASSIQDSNQPQHF. The CDR3 DNA follows: TGTGCCAGCAGCATCCAGGATAGCAATCAGCCCCAGCATTTT. Complete variable domain (other parts from reference TRBV19 and TRBJ1-5): DGGITQSPKYLFRKEGQNVTLSCEQNLNHDAMYWYRQDPGQGLRLIYYSQIVNDFQKGDIAEGYSVSREKKESFPLTVTSAQKNPTAFYLCASSIQDSNQPQHFGDGTRLSIL.

The J gene is TRBJ2-7, the V gene TRBV27; 7 bases align to TRBD1. V shed 4 bases, J shed 3 bases, and the junction held 9 bases outside the gene matches. Germline V CDR1 and CDR2: MNHEY, SMNVEV (reference sequence). This CDR3 contains 15 residues. CDR3 in DNA: TGTGCCAGCAGTTCAGGACAGGACTTACACTACGAGCAGTACTTC. It codes for CASSSGQDLHYEQYF.

CDR3 region: CASSLTQGAGSPLHF. CDR3 nucleotides: TGTGCCAGCAGCTTAACCCAGGGGGCTGGTTCACCCCTCCACTTT. This rearrangement joins TRBV7-3 to TRBJ1-6; 8 bases agree with TRBD1. Germline loops: CDR1 SGHTA, CDR2 FQGTGA. This CDR3 contains 15 residues. V dropped 0 bases and J dropped 9; count of bases not matched to a gene: 4.

The V gene is TRBV6-5, the J gene TRBJ2-3; the D gene is possibly TRBD2 (6 bases). Germline V lookup: CDR1 MNHEY, CDR2 SVGAGI. Trimming cost V 0 bases and J 4 bases, with 11 bases left between them. This CDR3 has 15 amino acids. CDR3 in DNA: TGTGCCAGCAGTTACTCGACGGGGGTACCAGATACGCAGTATTTT. It is translated as CASSYSTGVPDTQYF.

The chain employs TRBV19 and TRBJ2-3; the D gene is possibly TRBD2 (5 bases). Germline CDR1 is LNHDA and CDR2 is SQIVND (reference sequence). Trimming shortened V by 2 bases and J by 6 bases, and 12 bases separated the two germline ends. CDR3 size: 14 residues. CDR3 bases: TGTGCCAGTAGTATAAGAGGGAGCGGCGATACGCAGTATTTT. Encoded protein: CASSIRGSGDTQYF.

The chain employs TRBV4-1 and TRBJ1-2; D possibly corresponds to TRBD1 (5 bases). V was cut by 0 bases and J by 4 bases, with 12 bases left in between. The CDR3 has 15 residues. Per the germline V gene, CDR1 is MGHRA and CDR2 is YSYEKL. The CDR3 nucleotides are TGCGCCAGCAGCCAAGATGGCAGGGTAATCTATGGCTACACCTTC. This codes for CASSQDGRVIYGYTF.

This clone was recorded at least ten times. The chain recombines TRBV7-8 with TRBJ2-2, with 10 bases that match TRBD1. V gave up 5 bases and J gave up 4 bases; unmatched junction bases: 4. This CDR3 region has 15 residues. Germline V CDR1 and CDR2: SGHVS, FQNEAQ. The CDR3 loop is CASSRTGGATGELFF. The CDR3 DNA follows: TGTGCCAGCAGCCGGACAGGGGGGGCCACCGGGGAGCTGTTTTTT.

The chain recombines TRBV6-6 with TRBJ1-1; no firm D call. This CDR3 is 15 amino acids long. V shed 2 bases and J shed 1 base, with 11 bases lying between them. Germline V gene lookup returns CDR1 MNHNY and CDR2 SVGAGI (reference sequence). DNA for the CDR3: TGTGCCAGCAGTTACGTGGGAGGGAGGAACACTGAAGCTTTCTTT. It specifies CASSYVGGRNTEAFF.

This chain links TRBV13 with TRBJ1-2; D is uncertain. V was clipped by 5 bases and J by 6 bases, with 10 bases between them. Germline-derived CDR1 and CDR2 are PRHDT and FYEKMQ (reference sequence). The CDR3 covers 12 residues. This chain's CDR3 is CASSLRPNGYTF. The DNA of the CDR3 is TGTGCCAGCAGCCTGCGGCCCAATGGCTACACCTTC.

The chain uses TRBV28 and TRBJ2-1; 10 nucleotides line up with TRBD1. The CDR3 runs to 13 residues. Germline CDR1 is MDHEN and CDR2 is SYDVKM. V lost 6 bases, J lost 7 bases, and 3 bases stayed unmatched. The DNA of the CDR3 is TGTGCCAGCAGGGGGACAGGGGAGAATGAGCAGTTCTTC. Translated, it gives CASRGTGENEQFF. Drawing the rest from reference TRBV28 and TRBJ2-1, the complete variable domain is DVKVTQSSRYLVKRTGEKVFLECVQDMDHENMFWYRQDPGLGLRLIYFSYDVKMKEKGDIPEGYSVSREKKERFSLILESASTNQTSMYLCASRGTGENEQFFGPGTRLTVL.

The chain employs TRBV14 and TRBJ1-2; 12 nucleotides align to TRBD1. J was trimmed by 8 bases and V by 4 bases; bases with no gene match: 14. Germline V CDR1 and CDR2: SGHDN, FVKESK. The CDR3 spans 17 residues. DNA for the CDR3: TGTGCCAGCAGCCCAGATGGGGGACAGGGGGCTCGTCGCGGCTACACCTTC. Protein sequence: CASSPDGGQGARRGYTF.

The CDR3 DNA sequence: TGTGCCAGCAGCCAGGCGAGGACAGGGACAGATACGCAGTATTTT. Its translation is CASSQARTGTDTQYF. The chain is built from TRBV7-3 and TRBJ2-3, with TRBD1 matching over 8 bases. Germline CDR1 SGHTA, CDR2 FQGTGA. The J segment lost 3 bases and the V segment lost 5 bases, leaving 7 bases of the junction unmatched. The CDR3 extends over 15 amino acids.

The genes are TRBV7-2 and TRBJ2-7; D ambiguous. The CDR3 sequence is 13 residues long. Germline-derived CDR1 and CDR2 are SGHTA and FQGNSA. V shed 1 base and J shed 3 bases, with 7 bases lying between them. The CDR3 is CASSLVLNYEQYF. The CDR3 DNA follows: TGTGCCAGCAGCTTAGTCCTTAACTACGAGCAGTACTTC.

The chain uses TRBV5-4 and TRBJ1-5; a possible D gene is TRBD1 (6 bases). The germline V gene has CDR1 SGHNT and CDR2 YYREEE (reference sequence). Trimming pared 0 bases from V and 0 bases from J, leaving 19 bases between. The CDR3 length is 19 residues. CDR3 bases: TGTGCCAGCAGCTTGGGGGTGCTGGCAGGGGACTATAGCAATCAGCCCCAGCATTTT. This codes for CASSLGVLAGDYSNQPQHF. The full variable domain, with the rest looked up from reference TRBV5-4 and TRBJ1-5, is ETGVTQSPTHLIKTRGQQVTLRCSSQSGHNTVSWYQQALGQGPQFIFQYYREEENGRGNFPPRFSGLQFPNYSSELNVNALELDDSALYLCASSLGVLAGDYSNQPQHFGDGTRLSIL.

The gene calls are TRBV4-2 and TRBJ2-1; TRBD1 might be the D (5 bases). CDR3 length equals 11 residues. Per the germline V gene, CDR1 is LGHNA and CDR2 is YNFKEQ. V dropped 0 bases and J dropped 15 bases, with 9 bases sitting between them. CDR3 sequence: CASSQEGRSFF. Here the CDR3 DNA reads TGTGCCAGCAGCCAAGAGGGGCGTTCGTTCTTC.